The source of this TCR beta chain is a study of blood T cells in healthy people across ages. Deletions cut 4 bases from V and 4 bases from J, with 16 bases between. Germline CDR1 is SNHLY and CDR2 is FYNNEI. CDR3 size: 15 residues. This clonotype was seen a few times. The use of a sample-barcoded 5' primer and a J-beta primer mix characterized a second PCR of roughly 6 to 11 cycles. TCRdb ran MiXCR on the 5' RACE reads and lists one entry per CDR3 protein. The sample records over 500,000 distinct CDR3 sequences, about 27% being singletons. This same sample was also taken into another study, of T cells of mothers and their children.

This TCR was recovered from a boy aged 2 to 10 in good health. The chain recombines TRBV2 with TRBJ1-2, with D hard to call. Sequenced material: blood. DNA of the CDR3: TGTGCCAGCAGTGTTGTTATGGCGTCCGTCTATGGCTACACCTTC. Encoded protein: CASSVVMASVYGYTF.